One sample yielded the 20 T cell receptor beta chains listed below, sequenced in a study of human T cells and chemical hapten exposure. Time point given: patch test 2, 6 weeks after DPC sensitization. The treatment denotes: therapeutic diphenylcyclopropenone sensitization with weekly scalp DPC. TCRdb reprocessed the RACE reads via MiXCR and lists one record per CDR3 protein. The profile covers 69,000 or so distinct CDR3 sequences, with around a tenth appearing a single time and around 6.8% taken by the ten largest. Sequences were derived from whole blood, sampled in connection with sensitization to the hapten diphenylcyclopropenone (DPC). The receptors come from a woman between 45 and 60 years old with alopecia areata. Some clones in this sample may be carry-over from other donors' samples.

This clonotype came up a few times. The chain recombines TRBV19 with TRBJ1-1; no clear D. There are 14 residues in the CDR3. Trimming cost V 2 bases and J 4 bases, with 11 bases left between them. CDR1 and CDR2 (germline): LNHDA, SQIVND (reference sequence). The CDR3 loop is CASSITPEGTEAFF. The CDR3, as DNA: TGTGCCAGTAGTATAACCCCGGAGGGCACTGAAGCTTTCTTT.

This clonotype was found a few times. The J gene is TRBJ2-5, the V gene TRBV3-1, with D tentatively TRBD1 or TRBD2 (6 bases each). CDR1 LGHDT and CDR2 YNNKEL come from the germline V gene (reference sequence). CDR3 length equals 17 residues. Trimming pared 2 bases from V and 1 base from J, leaving 17 bases between. The CDR3 nucleotides are TGTGCCAGCAGCCAATTACCGGGGGCAGGGCGCCAAGAGACCCAGTACTTC. This gives the protein CASSQLPGAGRQETQYF.

This clonotype was seen repeatedly, ten times or more. The V call is TRBV2, the J call TRBJ1-6, with D perhaps matching TRBD1 (6 bases). The V end was cut by 6 bases, the J end by 0 bases, with 12 bases between. Per the germline V gene, CDR1 is SNHLY and CDR2 is FYNNEI. This CDR3 region has 16 residues. The CDR3 nucleotides read TGTGCCAGCAGAGGGGGGTTGAGCTCCTATAATTCACCCCTCCACTTT. It is translated as CASRGGLSSYNSPLHF.

This chain links TRBV18 with TRBJ1-5; 8 bases are a match to TRBD1. This CDR3 has 16 amino acids. Germline CDR1 and CDR2: KGHSH and LQKENI. V was pared by 4 bases and J by 3 bases, with 8 bases of the junction left unmatched. CDR3 coding DNA: TGTGCCAGCTCACTTGCTCCGGGACAGGTCAATCAGCCCCAGCATTTT. It specifies CASSLAPGQVNQPQHF.

The chain recombines TRBV4-2 with TRBJ2-1; 9 positions match TRBD2. V trimming: 4 bases; J trimming: 5 bases; junction bases outside the gene matches: 9. Germline-derived CDR1 and CDR2 are LGHNA and YNFKEQ. CDR3 length: 16 residues. CDR3 loop: CASSRRLAGTDNEQFF. For the CDR3, the DNA is TGTGCCAGCAGCCGACGCCTAGCGGGAACAGACAATGAGCAGTTCTTC.

This clonotype has ten or more counts. This rearrangement joins TRBV6-1 to TRBJ1-2, with D unclear. V shed 6 bases and J shed 8 bases, with 16 bases lying between them. Germline CDR1 and CDR2: MNHNS and SASEGT. The CDR3 is 13 residues long. CDR3 sequence (DNA): TGTGCCAGCAGCCCCCTGCGTGGCGGAGGCTACACCTTC. It is translated as CASSPLRGGGYTF.

The rearrangement links TRBV18 to TRBJ2-1; D is perhaps TRBD2 (6 bases). Germline CDR1 and CDR2: KGHSH and LQKENI. This CDR3 region has 16 residues. Trimming left V 3 bases short and J 0 bases short, with 12 bases between. Here the CDR3 DNA reads TGTGCCAGCTCACCTACTAGCCCGAGCTCCTACAATGAGCAGTTCTTC. This translates into CASSPTSPSSYNEQFF.

This clonotype was counted between two and nine times. The chain uses TRBV6-5 and TRBJ1-5; D possibly corresponds to TRBD1 (6 bases). CDR3 length equals 14 residues. Trimming left V 6 bases short and J 7 bases short, with 16 bases between. From germline, CDR1 is MNHEY and CDR2 SVGAGI. CDR3 nucleotide sequence: TGTGCCAGCAGCCCCAGGGGAATGAGGCAGCCCCAGCATTTT. Its protein product is CASSPRGMRQPQHF.

This clonotype was observed a single time. V and J are TRBV5-1 and TRBJ1-4, with a weak D call TRBD1 (5 bases). CDR3 length: 14 residues. Trimming stripped 2 bases from V and 5 bases from J, with 10 bases between. Looked up from germline, CDR1 is SGHRS and CDR2 is YFSETQ. The CDR3 reads CASSFTGGNEKLFF. In nucleotides, the CDR3 is TGCGCCAGCAGCTTTACCGGGGGGAATGAAAAACTGTTTTTT. Looking up the rest from reference TRBV5-1 and TRBJ1-4 gives the full variable domain: KAGVTQTPRYLIKTRGQQVTLSCSPISGHRSVSWYQQTPGQGLQFLFEYFSETQRNKGNFPGRFSGRQFSNSRSEMNVSTLELGDSALYLCASSFTGGNEKLFFGSGTQLSVL.

In this sample, this clonotype turned up many times. This sequence joins TRBV6-1 and TRBJ2-6; 12 bases match TRBD2. Trimming cost V 7 bases and J 2 bases; bases outside gene matches: 9. Per the germline V gene, CDR1 is MNHNS and CDR2 is SASEGT. CDR3 length equals 18 residues. The CDR3 DNA is TGTGCCAGCATTCGACTAGCGGGAGTACTAGCTGGGGCCAACGTCCTGACTTTC. The encoded protein is CASIRLAGVLAGANVLTF.

The rearrangement uses TRBV7-6 and TRBJ2-2, with TRBD2 identical over 11 bases. Germline CDR1 SGHVS, CDR2 FNYEAQ. This CDR3 region has 16 residues. The ends lost 0 bases at V and 7 bases at J; junction bases unmatched: 4. The CDR3 DNA sequence: TGTGCCAGCAGCTTAGCCCTAGCGGGAGGTATCGGGGAGCTGTTTTTT. It is translated as CASSLALAGGIGELFF.

The chain carries TRBV5-5 and TRBJ1-2, with TRBD1 matching 8 bases. The CDR3 spans 15 residues. Germline trimming cut 4 bases from V and 14 bases from J; bases unmatched to any gene: 19. Germline CDR1 SGHKS, CDR2 YYEKEE (reference sequence). The CDR3 nucleotides read TGTGCCAGCAGCATAAAACCGGGACAGGAGACTATGTTGACCTTC. Protein: CASSIKPGQETMLTF.

V and J are TRBV29-1 and TRBJ1-2, with TRBD1 matching 8 bases. The V and J ends lost 2 bases and 0 bases, in that order; junction bases with no gene match: 11. The CDR3 has 17 amino acids. Germline V gene lookup returns CDR1 SQVTM and CDR2 ANQGSEA. The CDR3 region is CSVESRWTGTTNYGYTF. The CDR3 DNA follows: TGCAGCGTTGAATCTAGGTGGACAGGGACAACTAACTATGGCTACACCTTC.

As for this clonotype: Germline and junction disagree at one end, which may indicate a read error. V gene TRBV3-1 combines with J gene TRBJ2-1, with 11 positions matching TRBD2. Germline V CDR1 and CDR2: LGHDT, YNNKEL (reference sequence). This CDR3 comprises 17 residues. The DNA of the CDR3 is TGTGCCGGCAGCCAATCCGGCGGGACTAGCGGAAGAAATGAGCAGTTCTTC. Amino acid sequence: CAGSQSGGTSGRNEQFF.

This clonotype showed up just a few times. This chain uses TRBV2 with TRBJ1-1; no definite D call. The CDR3 length is 13 residues. CDR1 and CDR2 (germline): SNHLY, FYNNEI. As DNA, the CDR3 is TGTGTCAGTGACACCGATAGGAACACTGAAGCTTTCTTT. Amino acid sequence: CVSDTDRNTEAFF.

This clonotype was observed many times. V is TRBV3-1 and J is TRBJ1-5; D remains ambiguous. The V and J ends lost 0 bases and 10 bases respectively, with 16 bases between them. The CDR3 is 15 amino acids. Germline CDR1 is LGHDT and CDR2 is YNNKEL (reference sequence). The CDR3 nucleotides are TGTGCCAGCAGCCAAGATAGCAGCTGGGTTTCTCCCCAGCATTTT. This encodes CASSQDSSWVSPQHF.

This clonotype was counted only a few times. The chain recombines TRBV5-1 with TRBJ1-1; weak D call: TRBD1 (6 bases). CDR1 SGHRS and CDR2 YFSETQ come from the germline V gene. The CDR3 has 16 residues. Trimming removed 4 bases at V and 3 bases at J, with 19 bases between. CDR3 amino acids: CASSPGSGVLDTEAFF. CDR3 bases: TGCGCCAGCAGCCCTGGCTCAGGGGTATTGGACACTGAAGCTTTCTTT.

CDR3 sequence reads: CASSSRLAGEGETQYF. The CDR3 nucleotides read TGTGCCAGCAGTTCCCGACTAGCGGGAGAAGGAGAGACCCAGTACTTC. The V call is TRBV6-5, the J call TRBJ2-5; 12 bases align to TRBD2. The CDR3 is 16 residues long. V lost 4 bases and J lost 4; bases outside the gene matches: 7. Per the germline V gene, CDR1 is MNHEY and CDR2 is SVGAGI.

The chain links TRBV3-1 to TRBJ1-2; 7 nucleotides align to TRBD1. After removal of 4 bases from V and 4 bases from J, the junction contained 6 bases not matched to a gene. The V gene's germline CDR1 is LGHDT and CDR2 YNNKEL (reference sequence). The CDR3 length is 14 residues. CDR3 loop: CASSPRQGPYGYTF. The CDR3 nucleotides are TGTGCCAGCAGCCCGAGACAGGGCCCCTATGGCTACACCTTC.

As for this clonotype: A much larger clone lies a single base off, so this may be a read error. This sequence joins TRBV6-1 and TRBJ2-3, with 8 bases fitting TRBD2. CDR3 size: 16 residues. Per the germline V gene, CDR1 is MNHNS and CDR2 is SASEGT. V shed 4 bases and J 0 bases; nucleotides not matched to a gene: 6. The CDR3 loop is CASSGLARGSTDTQYF. CDR3 coding DNA: TGTGCCAGCAGTGGACTAGCGCGAGGGAGCACAGATACGCAGTATTTT.